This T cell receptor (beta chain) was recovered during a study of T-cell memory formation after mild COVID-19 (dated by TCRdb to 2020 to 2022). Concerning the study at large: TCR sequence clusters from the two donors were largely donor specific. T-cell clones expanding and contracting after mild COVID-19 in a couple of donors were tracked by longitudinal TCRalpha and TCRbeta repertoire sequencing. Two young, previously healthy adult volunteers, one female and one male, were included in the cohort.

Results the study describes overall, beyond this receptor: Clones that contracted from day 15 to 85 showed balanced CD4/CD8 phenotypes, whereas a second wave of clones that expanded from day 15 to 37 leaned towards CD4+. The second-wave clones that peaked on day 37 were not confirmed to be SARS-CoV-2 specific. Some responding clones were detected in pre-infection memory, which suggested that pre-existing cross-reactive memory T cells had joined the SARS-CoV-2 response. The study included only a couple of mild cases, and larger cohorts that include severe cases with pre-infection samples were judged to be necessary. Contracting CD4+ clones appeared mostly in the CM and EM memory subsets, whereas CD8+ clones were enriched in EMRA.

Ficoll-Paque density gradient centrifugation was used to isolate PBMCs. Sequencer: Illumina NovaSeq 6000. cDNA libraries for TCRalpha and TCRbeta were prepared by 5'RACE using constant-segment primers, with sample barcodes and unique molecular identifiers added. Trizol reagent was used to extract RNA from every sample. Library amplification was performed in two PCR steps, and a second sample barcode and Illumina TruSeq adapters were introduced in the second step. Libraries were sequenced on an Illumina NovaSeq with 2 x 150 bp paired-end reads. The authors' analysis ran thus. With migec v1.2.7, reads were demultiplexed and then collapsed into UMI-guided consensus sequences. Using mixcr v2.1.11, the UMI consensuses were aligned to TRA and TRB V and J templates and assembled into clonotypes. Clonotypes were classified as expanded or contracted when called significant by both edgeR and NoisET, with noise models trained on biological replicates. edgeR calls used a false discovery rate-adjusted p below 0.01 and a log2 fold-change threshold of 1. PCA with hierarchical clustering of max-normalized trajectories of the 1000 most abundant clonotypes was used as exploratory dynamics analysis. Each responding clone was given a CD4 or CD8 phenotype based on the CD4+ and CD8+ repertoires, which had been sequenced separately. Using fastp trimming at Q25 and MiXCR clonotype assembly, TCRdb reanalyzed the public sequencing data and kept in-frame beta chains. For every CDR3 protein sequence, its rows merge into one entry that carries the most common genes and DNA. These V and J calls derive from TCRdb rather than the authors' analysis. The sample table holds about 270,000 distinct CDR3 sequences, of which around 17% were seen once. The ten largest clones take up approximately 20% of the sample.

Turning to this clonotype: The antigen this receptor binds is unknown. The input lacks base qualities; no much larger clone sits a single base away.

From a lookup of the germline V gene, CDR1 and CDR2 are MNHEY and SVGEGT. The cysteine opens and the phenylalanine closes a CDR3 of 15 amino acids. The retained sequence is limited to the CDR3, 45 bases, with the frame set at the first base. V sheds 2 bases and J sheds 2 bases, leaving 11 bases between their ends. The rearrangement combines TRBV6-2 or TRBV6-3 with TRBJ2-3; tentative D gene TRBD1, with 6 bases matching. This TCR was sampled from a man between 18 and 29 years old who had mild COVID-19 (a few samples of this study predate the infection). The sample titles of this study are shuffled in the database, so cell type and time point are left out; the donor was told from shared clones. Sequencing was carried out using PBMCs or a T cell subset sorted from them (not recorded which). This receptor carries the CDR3 CASSYQGLFTDTQYF. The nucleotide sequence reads TGTGCCAGCAGTTACCAGGGGTTATTCACAGATACGCAGTATTTT.